The 12 T cell receptor beta chains given below trace back to one sample, sequenced in a study of T cells in Graves' hyperthyroidism and ophthalmopathy. Amplification targeted TCR beta CDR3 regions from RNA transcripts. TCR CDR3 regions were first amplified by RT-PCR with HTBI primers. TCRdb fed the multiplex PCR reads into MiXCR, producing one record per CDR3 protein. Of fewer than 750,000 distinct CDR3 sequences in the sample, under 60% were seen once. Sample: peripheral blood or thyroid tissue (not recorded which). These receptors originate from a woman between 18 and 29 years old with Graves' hyperthyroidism.

The chain combines TRBV18 with TRBJ2-5; D is uncertain. The V end was cut by 3 bases, the J end by 4 bases, with 9 bases between. The CDR3 contains 13 residues. Germline V lookup: CDR1 KGHSH, CDR2 LQKENI. The CDR3 DNA is TGTGCCAGCTCACCGACGGAAACAGAGACCCAGTACTTC. It codes for CASSPTETETQYF.

This clonotype appeared a few times. This rearrangement joins TRBV18 to TRBJ2-2; D may be TRBD2 (7 bases). Germline V gene data show CDR1 as KGHSH and CDR2 as LQKENI. CDR3 size: 15 residues. V lost 3 bases to trimming and J lost 6 bases, with 14 bases between them. The CDR3 region is CASSPLGGGSGELFF. The CDR3 DNA sequence: TGTGCCAGCTCACCCCTTGGCGGGGGCTCCGGGGAGCTGTTTTTT.

This clonotype was seen at least ten times. The chain carries TRBV19 and TRBJ2-2, with D possibly TRBD1 on 6 matching bases. V gave up 3 bases and J gave up 0 bases, with 11 bases separating them. The CDR3 is 16 residues long. CDR1 and CDR2 from the germline V gene are LNHDA and SQIVND (reference sequence). The chain's CDR3 is CASSIPDSANTGELFF. CDR3 in DNA: TGTGCCAGTAGTATCCCGGACAGCGCGAACACCGGGGAGCTGTTTTTT.

In this sample, this clonotype turned up many times. The genes are TRBV27 and TRBJ1-5, with TRBD1 identical over 8 bases. CDR1 and CDR2 (germline): MNHEY, SMNVEV (reference sequence). CDR3 length equals 15 residues. V was clipped by 4 bases and J by 6 bases; unmatched bases: 8. The CDR3 region is CASSSTRGQRQPQHF. Written as DNA, the CDR3 is TGTGCCAGCAGTTCAACCAGGGGGCAGCGTCAGCCCCAGCATTTT.

The sample holds many counts of this clonotype. The rearrangement uses TRBV7-9 and TRBJ1-2, with a tentative D call TRBD1 (6 bases). The V end lost 2 bases, the J end lost 6 bases, and 10 bases lay between the germline ends. Germline assignment: CDR1 SEHNR and CDR2 FQNEAQ (reference sequence). The CDR3 runs 13 residues. This chain's CDR3 is CASSLTGRDGYTF. CDR3 in DNA: TGTGCCAGCAGCTTAACAGGGCGTGATGGCTACACCTTC.

The chain recombines TRBV19 with TRBJ2-2; 14 nucleotides match TRBD2. This CDR3 region has 18 residues. Germline-derived CDR1 and CDR2 are LNHDA and SQIVND (reference sequence). V was clipped by 4 bases and J by 6 bases; unmatched bases: 10. The CDR3 DNA reads TGTGCCAGTAGTACACAACGGACTAGCGGGAGGTTGTCCGGGGAGCTGTTTTTT. Its translation: CASSTQRTSGRLSGELFF.

The chain joins TRBV6-5 to TRBJ1-2; a possible D gene is TRBD1 (6 bases). The CDR3 is 15 residues long. CDR1 is MNHEY, CDR2 SVGAGI, per germline. V was clipped by 0 bases and J by 8 bases, with 16 bases between them. The CDR3 is CASSYSSQGLGGYTF. The CDR3 DNA sequence: TGTGCCAGCAGTTACTCAAGTCAGGGGCTCGGAGGCTACACCTTC.

The CDR3 sequence is CASSNRTSGSTDTQYF. CDR3 sequence (DNA): TGTGCCAGTAGTAACCGGACTAGCGGAAGCACAGATACGCAGTATTTT. The chain employs TRBV19 and TRBJ2-3, with TRBD2 matching over 10 bases. CDR3 length: 16 amino acids. CDR1 is LNHDA, CDR2 SQIVND, per germline (reference sequence). Trimming removed 4 bases from V and 0 bases from J; junction bases left unmatched: 4.

This chain links TRBV7-8 with TRBJ2-1; 15 bases line up with TRBD2. V lost 5 bases and J lost 6; bases outside the gene matches: 5. Germline assignment: CDR1 SGHVS and CDR2 FQNEAQ. The CDR3 is 16 residues long. CDR3 residues: CASSGGLAGGGNEQFF. The CDR3 nucleotides are TGTGCCAGCAGCGGAGGACTAGCGGGGGGGGGCAATGAGCAGTTCTTC. Variable domain in full (rest from reference TRBV7-8 and TRBJ2-1): GAGVSQSPRYKVAKRGQDVALRCDPISGHVSLFWYQQALGQGPEFLTYFQNEAQLDKSGLPSDRFFAERPEGSVSTLKIQRTQQEDSAVYLCASSGGLAGGGNEQFFGPGTRLTVL.

The chain employs TRBV29-1 and TRBJ1-2; the match to TRBD1 covers 7 bases. Trimming took 3 bases from V and 8 from J; bases not matched to a gene: 9. The germline CDR1 and CDR2 sequences are SQVTM and ANQGSEA. This CDR3 has 13 amino acids. The CDR3 DNA reads as TGCAGCGTTGATTTTGACAGGGCAGGGGGCTACACCTTC. This codes for CSVDFDRAGGYTF.

The chain carries TRBV29-1 and TRBJ1-3, with 8 bases identical to TRBD1. J gave up 1 base and V 7 bases, and 6 bases lay outside the gene matches. Germline V lookup: CDR1 SQVTM, CDR2 ANQGSEA. This CDR3 comprises 14 residues. Here the CDR3 reads CSARQGRSGNTIYF. In DNA form, the CDR3 reads TGCAGCGCTAGACAGGGGCGATCTGGAAACACCATATATTTT.

The chain couples TRBV10-2 to TRBJ2-5, with TRBD2 matching over 7 bases. Unmatched junction bases numbered 8, after V lost 3 bases and J lost 7 bases. This CDR3 comprises 14 residues. Germline V gene sequence: CDR1 WSHSY, CDR2 SAAADI. CDR3 region: CASSDGSGLGTQYF. CDR3 coding DNA: TGCGCCAGCAGTGACGGTAGCGGGTTGGGGACCCAGTACTTC.